A selection of T cell receptor beta chains follows, all from one sample in a study of cytomegalovirus exposure and HLA in healthy donors. Clones were sequenced by immunoSEQ multiplex PCR, and TCRdb holds only the in-frame ones, with some missing. The sample carries roughly 56,000 clones, about 92% recorded once. Sequenced: PBMCs. These receptor sequences come from a man between 18 and 35 years old in good health and CMV-seronegative. CDR3s include the opening cysteine and the closing phenylalanine or tryptophan. Fields, in order: CDR3 length, J gene, V gene, D gene, clone size, CDR3 protein, CDR3 DNA. D genes are given only for firm matches. Size is omitted from some rows. Given values are once, few, many or a class for expanded clones.

len: 17; j_gene: TRBJ1-1; v_gene: TRBV10-3; d_gene: TRBD1; abundance: NA; CDR3aa: CAITVDRGLGENTEAFF; CDR3nt: TGTGCCATCACAGTAGACAGGGGGCTCGGAGAGAACACTGAAGCTTTCTTT
len: 14; j_gene: TRBJ2-7; v_gene: TRBV7-2; d_gene: TRBD2; abundance: NA; CDR3aa: CASSLAGGFDEQYF; CDR3nt: TGTGCCAGCAGCTTAGCGGGAGGGTTTGACGAGCAGTACTTC
len: 16; j_gene: TRBJ2-7; v_gene: TRBV2; d_gene: TRBD2; abundance: NA; CDR3aa: CASSETSGREGGEQYF; CDR3nt: TGTGCCAGCAGTGAAACTAGCGGGAGGGAAGGGGGCGAGCAGTACTTC
len: 14; j_gene: TRBJ2-7; v_gene: TRBV11-2; d_gene: NA; abundance: NA; CDR3aa: CASSSRDKYNEQYF; CDR3nt: TGTGCCAGCAGCTCCCGGGACAAATATAACGAGCAGTACTTC
len: 14; j_gene: TRBJ2-4; v_gene: TRBV6-1; d_gene: TRBD2; abundance: NA; CDR3aa: CASRGLAEKNIQYF; CDR3nt: TGTGCCAGCAGAGGGCTAGCGGAAAAAAACATTCAGTACTTC
len: 14; j_gene: TRBJ2-7; v_gene: TRBV2; d_gene: TRBD1; abundance: NA; CDR3aa: CASSLGGSIDEQYF; CDR3nt: TGTGCCAGCAGTTTAGGGGGCTCGATCGACGAGCAGTACTTC
len: 14; j_gene: TRBJ1-2; v_gene: TRBV4-3; d_gene: NA; abundance: NA; CDR3aa: CASSIQGGDYGYTF; CDR3nt: TGCGCCAGCAGCATCCAGGGAGGGGACTATGGCTACACCTTC
len: 16; j_gene: TRBJ2-7; v_gene: TRBV6-1; d_gene: TRBD2; abundance: NA; CDR3aa: CASSEGRTSGTYEQYF; CDR3nt: TGTGCCAGCAGTGAAGGTAGGACTAGCGGTACCTACGAGCAGTACTTC
len: 15; j_gene: TRBJ1-1; v_gene: TRBV2; d_gene: NA; abundance: NA; CDR3aa: CASSSREGFLTEAFF; CDR3nt: TGTGCCAGCAGTAGCAGGGAGGGGTTTCTCACTGAAGCTTTCTTT
len: 15; j_gene: TRBJ1-6; v_gene: TRBV9; d_gene: NA; abundance: NA; CDR3aa: CASSVVPGGDSPLHF; CDR3nt: TGTGCCAGCAGCGTAGTTCCGGGGGGCGATTCACCCCTCCACTTT
len: 16; j_gene: TRBJ1-4; v_gene: TRBV28; d_gene: TRBD1; abundance: NA; CDR3aa: CASSIRLTGDDEKLFF; CDR3nt: TGTGCCAGCAGTATCCGGTTGACAGGGGACGATGAAAAACTGTTTTTT
len: 19; j_gene: TRBJ2-5; v_gene: TRBV6-7; d_gene: NA; abundance: NA; CDR3aa: CASSYQGTRDNRTGETQYF; CDR3nt: TGTGCCAGCAGTTACCAAGGCACCCGGGACAACCGAACCGGGGAGACCCAGTACTTC
len: 12; j_gene: TRBJ1-4; v_gene: TRBV28; d_gene: NA; abundance: NA; CDR3aa: CAIGTGGEKLFF; CDR3nt: TGTGCCATCGGGACGGGGGGTGAAAAACTGTTTTTT
len: 12; j_gene: TRBJ2-5; v_gene: TRBV7-2; d_gene: NA; abundance: NA; CDR3aa: CASRADGGSQYF; CDR3nt: TGTGCCAGCAGGGCAGATGGGGGGTCCCAGTACTTC
len: 12; j_gene: TRBJ1-4; v_gene: TRBV4-1; d_gene: NA; abundance: NA; CDR3aa: CASSQESEKLFF; CDR3nt: TGCGCCAGCAGCCAAGAGAGTGAAAAACTGTTTTTT
len: 14; j_gene: TRBJ2-1; v_gene: TRBV6-1; d_gene: TRBD1; abundance: NA; CDR3aa: CASSVRTGLGEQFF; CDR3nt: TGTGCCAGCAGTGTACGGACAGGACTGGGGGAGCAGTTCTTC
len: 21; j_gene: TRBJ2-2; v_gene: TRBV14; d_gene: NA; abundance: NA; CDR3aa: CASSQCLVICLDSPGTGELFF; CDR3nt: TGTGCCAGCAGCCAATGCTTGGTTATTTGTCTCGACAGTCCGGGCACCGGGGAGCTGTTTTTT
len: 12; j_gene: TRBJ1-2; v_gene: TRBV5-1; d_gene: NA; abundance: NA; CDR3aa: CASSFDRNGYTF; CDR3nt: TGCGCCAGCAGCTTCGACAGGAATGGCTACACCTTC
len: 15; j_gene: TRBJ2-1; v_gene: TRBV28; d_gene: TRBD1; abundance: NA; CDR3aa: CASSPGTGPYNEQFF; CDR3nt: TGTGCCAGCAGCCCGGGGACAGGGCCCTACAATGAGCAGTTCTTC
len: 15; j_gene: TRBJ2-6; v_gene: TRBV7-2; d_gene: NA; abundance: once; CDR3aa: CASSLGPSGANVLTF; CDR3nt: TGTGCCAGCAGCTTGGGGCCCTCTGGGGCCAACGTCCTGACTTTC
len: 15; j_gene: TRBJ2-3; v_gene: TRBV6-5; d_gene: NA; abundance: NA; CDR3aa: CASSYSNTRGDTQYF; CDR3nt: TGTGCCAGCAGTTACTCGAACACCCGAGGAGATACGCAGTATTTT
len: 14; j_gene: TRBJ1-2; v_gene: TRBV7-9; d_gene: NA; abundance: NA; CDR3aa: CASSLGGDLYGYTF; CDR3nt: TGTGCCAGCAGCTTAGGGGGCGACCTCTATGGCTACACCTTC
len: 16; j_gene: TRBJ2-4; v_gene: TRBV9; d_gene: TRBD1; abundance: NA; CDR3aa: CASSSLGTAAPNIQYF; CDR3nt: TGTGCCAGCAGCTCCCTGGGGACAGCAGCCCCCAACATTCAGTACTTC
len: 10; j_gene: TRBJ2-3; v_gene: TRBV20-1; d_gene: NA; abundance: few; CDR3aa: CSARGLRRSF; CDR3nt: TGCAGTGCTAGAGGACTACGAAGGTCTTTT
len: 16; j_gene: TRBJ2-7; v_gene: TRBV4-1; d_gene: TRBD1; abundance: NA; CDR3aa: CASSQDSTGVNYEQYF; CDR3nt: TGCGCCAGCAGCCAAGATAGTACAGGGGTTAACTACGAGCAGTACTTC
len: 12; j_gene: TRBJ2-1; v_gene: TRBV6-1; d_gene: TRBD1; abundance: NA; CDR3aa: CASSRQGPEQFF; CDR3nt: TGTGCCAGCAGTCGACAGGGTCCTGAGCAGTTCTTC
len: 16; j_gene: TRBJ1-1; v_gene: TRBV4-1; d_gene: TRBD1; abundance: NA; CDR3aa: CASSQDMETGQTEAFF; CDR3nt: TGCGCCAGCAGCCAAGATATGGAGACAGGGCAGACTGAAGCTTTCTTT
len: 15; j_gene: TRBJ1-1; v_gene: TRBV7-9; d_gene: NA; abundance: NA; CDR3aa: CASSLDVGGNTEAFF; CDR3nt: TGTGCCAGCAGCTTAGATGTTGGAGGGAACACTGAAGCTTTCTTT
len: 16; j_gene: TRBJ2-3; v_gene: TRBV9; d_gene: TRBD2; abundance: NA; CDR3aa: CASSSPSAGGPDTQYF; CDR3nt: TGTGCCAGCAGCTCCCCTTCTGCGGGAGGGCCAGATACGCAGTATTTT
len: 18; j_gene: TRBJ2-1; v_gene: TRBV6-1; d_gene: TRBD1; abundance: NA; CDR3aa: CASSEMGTAVPPYNEQFF; CDR3nt: TGTGCTAGCAGTGAGATGGGGACAGCGGTCCCCCCCTACAATGAGCAGTTCTTC
len: 14; j_gene: TRBJ2-7; v_gene: TRBV5-4; d_gene: NA; abundance: NA; CDR3aa: CASSLDPQGYEQYF; CDR3nt: TGTGCCAGCAGCTTGGACCCCCAGGGTTACGAGCAGTACTTC
len: 14; j_gene: TRBJ1-1; v_gene: TRBV28; d_gene: TRBD1; abundance: once; CDR3aa: CASSWTGGLVYVFF; CDR3nt: TGTGCCAGCAGTTGGACAGGGGGCCTAGTTTATGTCTTCTTT
len: 14; j_gene: TRBJ2-3; v_gene: TRBV9; d_gene: NA; abundance: NA; CDR3aa: CASSVSVGTDTQYF; CDR3nt: TGTGCCAGCAGCGTTAGCGTGGGCACAGATACGCAGTATTTT
len: 14; j_gene: TRBJ2-7; v_gene: TRBV5-4; d_gene: NA; abundance: NA; CDR3aa: CASSLEFDSYEQYF; CDR3nt: TGTGCCAGCAGCTTGGAATTCGACAGCTACGAGCAGTACTTC
len: 15; j_gene: TRBJ2-2; v_gene: TRBV2; d_gene: TRBD2; abundance: few; CDR3aa: CASSQLAGDFGELFF; CDR3nt: TGTGCCAGCAGTCAACTAGCGGGAGACTTCGGGGAGCTGTTTTTT